Each of the 13 T cell receptor beta chains below was sequenced from the same sample in a study of PD-1 blockade in classical Hodgkin lymphoma. Time point denoted: cycle 4 day 1 (C4D1), after 6 weeks of nivolumab. Each patient's relapse followed autologous stem cell transplantation, and brentuximab vedotin exposure varied. Only in-frame clones appear in the TCRdb table, and some are missing; sequencing was by immunoSEQ multiplex PCR. The sample includes tens of thousands of clones, over 75% seen only once; the top ten take approximately 18%. The sample in question was peripheral blood mononuclear cells (PBMCs), obtained before the fourth cycle of nivolumab. Every receptor here comes from a human donor with classical Hodgkin lymphoma.

This clone appeared once. The chain recombines TRBV7-2 with TRBJ1-4; D gene uncertain. In germline, CDR1 is SGHTA, CDR2 FQGNSA. The CDR3 runs 11 residues. V was pared by 1 base and J by 13 bases, with 7 bases between. The CDR3 protein is CASSLGRILFF. DNA for the CDR3: TGTGCCAGCAGCTTAGGCCGGATACTGTTTTTT. Full variable domain (missing parts from reference TRBV7-2 and TRBJ1-4): GAGVSQSPSNKVTEKGKDVELRCDPISGHTALYWYRQSLGQGLEFLIYFQGNSAPDKSGLPSDRFSAERTGGSVSTLTIQRTQQEDSAVYLCASSLGRILFFGSGTQLSVL.

The V gene is TRBV18, the J gene TRBJ2-1; D unresolved. Germline loops: CDR1 KGHSH, CDR2 LQKENI. The CDR3 has 13 residues. The V end was cut by 1 base, the J end by 10 bases, with 11 bases between. CDR3 region: CASSPLRTDEQFF. CDR3 coding DNA: TGTGCCAGCTCACCACTAAGGACGGACGAGCAGTTCTTC.

The J gene is TRBJ1-3, the V gene TRBV11-2; the D is unclear. The germline CDR1 and CDR2 sequences are SGHAT and FQNNGV. The CDR3 runs 15 residues. V lost 1 base and J lost 3, with 10 bases in between. The CDR3 protein is CASSLAGQIGNTIYF. The CDR3 nucleotides read TGTGCCAGCAGCTTAGCGGGCCAGATTGGAAACACCATATATTTT.

This CDR3 is CASGDRLNTGELFF. For the CDR3, the DNA is TGTGCCAGCGGGGACAGGCTCAACACCGGGGAGCTGTTTTTT. The V call is TRBV2, the J call TRBJ2-2; 8 bases fit TRBD1. Germline loops: CDR1 SNHLY, CDR2 FYNNEI. V was clipped by 8 bases and J by 2 bases; unmatched bases: 4. This CDR3 is 14 amino acids long.

The chain uses TRBV7-6 and TRBJ1-1, with unresolved D. The germline V and J ends were trimmed by 4 bases and 7 bases, with 7 bases remaining between them. The CDR3 has 11 amino acids. Germline V lookup: CDR1 SGHVS, CDR2 FNYEAQ. CDR3 protein: CASSWADEAFF. The DNA for the CDR3 is TGTGCCAGCAGCTGGGCAGATGAAGCTTTCTTT. Filled out from reference TRBV7-6 and TRBJ1-1, the complete variable domain reads GAGVSQSPRYKVTKRGQDVALRCDPISGHVSLYWYRQALGQGPEFLTYFNYEAQQDKSGLPNDRFSAERPEGSISTLTIQRTEQRDSAMYRCASSWADEAFFGQGTRLTVV.

J is TRBJ2-5 and V is TRBV27; 11 nucleotides line up with TRBD1. CDR1 is MNHEY, CDR2 SMNVEV, per germline (reference sequence). Unmatched junction bases numbered 16, after V lost 8 bases and J lost 11 bases. This CDR3 is built from 15 residues. The CDR3 coding sequence is TGTGCCAGCCCCAAAAAACCGGGACAGGGGGTTGAGCAGTACTTC. Translating gives CASPKKPGQGVEQYF.

This clone was recorded only once. The CDR3, as DNA: TGTGCCACCAGCGCGCCGGGCCCCCCGGGAGGAGGTCAGCCCCAGCATTTT. Translating gives CATSAPGPPGGGQPQHF. J is TRBJ1-5 and V is TRBV15; D not resolved. Trimming pared 5 bases from V and 6 bases from J, leaving 23 bases between. In germline, CDR1 is LNHNV, CDR2 YYDKDF (reference sequence). The CDR3 has 17 amino acids.

The V call is TRBV6-6, the J call TRBJ2-3; 8 nucleotides match TRBD2. There are 14 residues in the CDR3. Germline CDR1 is MNHNY and CDR2 is SVGAGI (reference sequence). V trimming: 8 bases; J trimming: 2 bases; junction bases outside the gene matches: 6. As DNA, the CDR3 is TGTGCCAGCGGGAGAGCGGGGGACACAGATACGCAGTATTTT. Translating gives CASGRAGDTDTQYF.

The V call is TRBV6-4, the J call TRBJ2-3; the match to TRBD2 covers 13 bases. The CDR3 loop spans 16 amino acids. Trimming removed 3 bases from V and 4 bases from J; junction bases left unmatched: 4. From germline, CDR1 is MRHNA and CDR2 SNTAGT. DNA for the CDR3: TGTGCCAGCAGTGAGCAGACTAGCGGGGGGCCAGATACGCAGTATTTT. This codes for CASSEQTSGGPDTQYF.

The chain is built from TRBV7-2 and TRBJ2-7; 9 positions match TRBD2. CDR1 and CDR2 (germline): SGHTA, FQGNSA. This CDR3 region has 15 residues. Trimming removed 4 bases from V and 0 bases from J; junction bases left unmatched: 4. CDR3 protein: CASSYLAGSSYEQYF. The DNA for the CDR3 is TGTGCCAGCAGCTATCTAGCGGGGAGCTCCTACGAGCAGTACTTC.

DNA of the CDR3: TGCAGCGTCCCCGGGATCTACGAGCAGTACTTC. It is translated as CSVPGIYEQYF. This chain connects TRBV29-1 to TRBJ2-7, with D maybe TRBD2 (5 bases). Trimming cost V 6 bases and J 3 bases, with 9 bases left between them. CDR3 size: 11 residues. Germline assignment: CDR1 SQVTM and CDR2 ANQGSEA.

The rearrangement links TRBV4-1 to TRBJ1-1, with D possibly being TRBD1 (6 bases). Germline V gene sequence: CDR1 MGHRA, CDR2 YSYEKL. Trimming took 3 bases from V and 1 from J, leaving 18 bases between them. This CDR3 is built from 17 residues. CDR3 nucleotides: TGCGCCAGCAGCCACGCATTGCGAAGGGGGGAGAACACTGAAGCTTTCTTT. Protein: CASSHALRRGENTEAFF.

This clone was seen only once. J is TRBJ1-6 and V is TRBV7-9; a possible D gene is TRBD1 (6 bases). The CDR3 spans 13 residues. V dropped 5 bases and J dropped 8 bases, with 10 bases sitting between them. Germline loops: CDR1 SEHNR, CDR2 FQNEAQ (reference sequence). In DNA, the CDR3 is TGTGCCAGCAGCGGACAGCAGGATTCACCCCTCCACTTT. Protein product: CASSGQQDSPLHF.